One and the same sample provided the 16 T cell receptor beta chains below, sequenced in a study of shared clonotypes between healthy human individuals. Sequenced by immunoSEQ multiplex PCR; TCRdb stores in-frame clones only, minus some. Here the sample spans 780,000 or so clones, approximately 72% being singletons. The sample taken for sequencing was memory CD4+ T cells sorted from blood. The subset: CD45RA-negative fraction. The source is a woman aged 30 to 39 in good health.

The chain's CDR3 is CASSLATGKAFF. The CDR3 DNA is TGTGCCAGCAGCTTGGCGACAGGGAAAGCTTTCTTT. The rearrangement uses TRBV5-5 and TRBJ1-1; TRBD1 matches at 7 bases. In germline, CDR1 is SGHKS, CDR2 YYEKEE (reference sequence). This CDR3 spans 12 amino acids. J lost 9 bases, V lost 0 bases, and 2 bases had no gene match.

This sequence joins TRBV7-3 and TRBJ2-7; tentatively, D is TRBD1 or TRBD2 (6 bases each). Germline assignment: CDR1 SGHTA and CDR2 FQGTGA. The V end lost 3 bases, the J end lost 3 bases, and 9 bases lay between the germline ends. The CDR3 extends over 13 amino acids. The DNA of the CDR3 is TGTGCCAGCAGCTTCGGGGGCGGCTACGAGCAGTACTTC. Its protein product is CASSFGGGYEQYF. The variable domain in full, with the rest retrieved from reference TRBV7-3 and TRBJ2-7, is GAGVSQTPSNKVTEKGKYVELRCDPISGHTALYWYRQSLGQGPEFLIYFQGTGAADDSGLPNDRFFAVRPEGSVSTLKIQRTERGDSAVYLCASSFGGGYEQYFGPGTRLTVT.

This clone was recorded a few times. This chain connects TRBV27 to TRBJ2-5; the D call may be TRBD1 or TRBD2 (6 bases each). This CDR3 region has 15 residues. V lost 5 bases, J lost 5 bases, and 18 bases lay in between. Germline V gene data show CDR1 as MNHEY and CDR2 as SMNVEV (reference sequence). CDR3 coding DNA: TGTGCCAGCAGTCCCGTCTTCGGGGGCAGGGAGACCCAGTACTTC. Residues: CASSPVFGGRETQYF.

This chain joins TRBV5-1 and TRBJ2-5; 10 positions match TRBD1. J lost 2 bases, V lost 3 bases, and 1 base had no gene match. The V gene's germline CDR1 is SGHRS and CDR2 YFSETQ. The CDR3 is 14 amino acids. In DNA form, the CDR3 reads TGCGCCAGCAGCTGGGGACAGGGGCAAGAGACCCAGTACTTC. Its translation: CASSWGQGQETQYF.

This rearrangement joins TRBV28 to TRBJ1-2; the D gene is possibly TRBD1 (6 bases). The V and J ends lost 4 bases and 4 bases respectively, with 10 bases between them. The CDR3 totals 13 residues. CDR1 and CDR2 from the germline V gene are MDHEN and SYDVKM. The CDR3 sequence: CASSWTATYGYTF. As DNA, the CDR3 is TGTGCCAGCAGTTGGACAGCGACCTATGGCTACACCTTC.

The chain combines TRBV6-5 with TRBJ2-1; a possible D gene is TRBD2 (5 bases). The CDR3 consists of 14 residues. V was cut by 5 bases and J by 8 bases, with 16 bases left in between. Germline lookup yields CDR1 MNHEY and CDR2 SVGAGI. The CDR3 DNA reads as TGTGCCAGCAGTCACCGCCTAGCTGAGGATGAGCAGTTCTTC. It is translated as CASSHRLAEDEQFF.

This clone was seen only a few times. CDR3 nucleotides: TGTGCCAGCAGCAATCGGGGTAATCAGCCCCAGCATTTT. Translated, it gives CASSNRGNQPQHF. This chain links TRBV21-1 with TRBJ1-5. TRBV21-1 is termed a pseudogene. The CDR3 loop spans 13 amino acids.

Many counts were recorded for this clone. CDR3 region: CSGTTFETQYF. In nucleotides, the CDR3 is TGCAGCGGGACTACCTTTGAGACCCAGTACTTC. The genes are TRBV29-1 and TRBJ2-5, with D possibly TRBD2 on 6 matching bases. CDR3 length: 11 residues. V shed 7 bases and J shed 5 bases, with 11 bases lying between them. Per the germline V gene, CDR1 is SQVTM and CDR2 is ANQGSEA. The complete variable domain, with remaining parts taken from reference TRBV29-1 and TRBJ2-5, reads SAVISQKPSRDICQRGTSLTIQCQVDSQVTMMFWYRQQPGQSLTLIATANQGSEATYESGFVIDKFPISRPNLTFSTLTVSNMSPEDSSIYLCSGTTFETQYFGPGTRLLVL.

This chain joins TRBV5-1 and TRBJ2-1, with a weak D call TRBD2 (6 bases). Trimming shortened V by 0 bases and J by 4 bases, and 11 bases separated the two germline ends. Per the germline V gene, CDR1 is SGHRS and CDR2 is YFSETQ. The CDR3 length is 15 residues. The DNA for the CDR3 is TGCGCCAGCAGCTTGGTGGCTAGCGAGTACAATGAGCAGTTCTTC. It translates to CASSLVASEYNEQFF.

This rearrangement joins TRBV25-1 to TRBJ2-5, with D tentatively TRBD1 or TRBD2 (5 bases each). CDR1 is MGHDK and CDR2 is SYGVNS in the germline V gene. V lost 6 bases, J lost 2 bases, and 19 bases lay in between. The CDR3 is made up of 16 amino acids. CDR3 loop: CASSELDGTLQETQYF. CDR3 sequence (DNA): TGTGCCAGCAGCGAGTTGGACGGGACGTTACAAGAGACCCAGTACTTC. Full variable domain (missing parts from reference TRBV25-1 and TRBJ2-5): EADIYQTPRYLVIGTGKKITLECSQTMGHDKMYWYQQDPGMELHLIHYSYGVNSTEKGDLSSESTVSRIRTEHFPLTLESARPSHTSQYLCASSELDGTLQETQYFGPGTRLLVL.

The rearrangement joins TRBV27 to TRBJ2-6; TRBD2 matches 9 bases. CDR1 and CDR2 (germline): MNHEY, SMNVEV (reference sequence). The V gene end was trimmed by 5 bases and the J gene end by 2 bases; junction bases not matched to a gene: 10. The CDR3 consists of 18 residues. In nucleotides, the CDR3 is TGTGCCAGCAGTCGAAAGGCTAGCGGGACTGCTGGGGCCAACGTCCTGACTTTC. Its translation: CASSRKASGTAGANVLTF.

The V call is TRBV15, the J call TRBJ1-2; weak D call: TRBD1 (5 bases). This CDR3 has 14 amino acids. With 4 bases removed from V and 1 base from J, the gap between germline ends came to 10 bases. Germline V gene lookup returns CDR1 LNHNV and CDR2 YYDKDF (reference sequence). In DNA form, the CDR3 reads TGTGCCACCAGCATCCGGGACTATAACTATGGCTACACCTTC. This codes for CATSIRDYNYGYTF. The full variable domain, with the rest looked up from reference TRBV15 and TRBJ1-2, is DAMVIQNPRYQVTQFGKPVTLSCSQTLNHNVMYWYQQKSSQAPKLLFHYYDKDFNNEADTPDNFQSRRPNTSFCFLDIRSPGLGDTAMYLCATSIRDYNYGYTFGSGTRLTVV.

This chain links TRBV7-6 with TRBJ2-1, with TRBD2 matching over 10 bases. In germline, CDR1 is SGHVS, CDR2 FNYEAQ. The CDR3 has 15 residues. With 6 bases clipped from V and 7 bases from J, the junction kept 9 bases outside the gene matches. CDR3 sequence reads: CASSPPGLAINEQFF. The CDR3 bases are TGTGCCAGCAGTCCGCCGGGACTAGCGATTAATGAGCAGTTCTTC.

This rearrangement joins TRBV10-2 to TRBJ1-1; tentatively, D is TRBD1 (5 bases). Germline-derived CDR1 and CDR2 are WSHSY and SAAADI. The CDR3 is made up of 13 amino acids. The germline V and J ends were trimmed by 5 bases and 1 base, with 8 bases remaining between them. DNA for the CDR3: TGCGCCAGCAGTTCTCAGGGGAACACTGAAGCTTTCTTT. This gives the protein CASSSQGNTEAFF.

The rearrangement links TRBV11-2 to TRBJ2-7, with 7 bases fitting TRBD2. Germline V gives CDR1 SGHAT, CDR2 FQNNGV. The CDR3 runs 16 residues. The ends lost 4 bases at V and 3 bases at J; junction bases unmatched: 12. The CDR3: CASSSIREGLGYEQYF. In nucleotides, the CDR3 is TGTGCCAGCAGCTCAATTAGGGAGGGCTTGGGCTACGAGCAGTACTTC. Full variable domain (outside the CDR3, taken from reference TRBV11-2 and TRBJ2-7): EAGVAQSPRYKIIEKRQSVAFWCNPISGHATLYWYQQILGQGPKLLIQFQNNGVVDDSQLPKDRFSAERLKGVDSTLKIQPAKLEDSAVYLCASSSIREGLGYEQYFGPGTRLTVT.

This sequence joins TRBV5-1 and TRBJ2-7; 9 nucleotides line up with TRBD1. The CDR3 loop spans 15 amino acids. The J segment lost 3 bases and the V segment lost 4 bases, leaving 8 bases of the junction unmatched. The V gene's germline CDR1 is SGHRS and CDR2 YFSETQ. CDR3 sequence: CASSLTGTGIYEQYF. DNA of the CDR3: TGCGCCAGCAGCCTAACCGGGACAGGGATCTACGAGCAGTACTTC. Complete variable domain (other parts from reference TRBV5-1 and TRBJ2-7): KAGVTQTPRYLIKTRGQQVTLSCSPISGHRSVSWYQQTPGQGLQFLFEYFSETQRNKGNFPGRFSGRQFSNSRSEMNVSTLELGDSALYLCASSLTGTGIYEQYFGPGTRLTVT.